This T cell receptor (beta chain) was documented in a study of PD-1 blockade in classical Hodgkin lymphoma. The V gene's germline CDR1 is SQVTM and CDR2 ANQGSEA. This CDR3 region has 13 residues. The V and J ends lost 4 bases and 5 bases, in that order; junction bases with no gene match: 0. Each patient's relapse followed autologous stem cell transplantation, and brentuximab vedotin exposure varied. Sequencing was performed with immunoSEQ multiplex PCR; in TCRdb, only in-frame clones are kept and a portion is missing. The repertoire holds approximately 13,000 clones, with about 93% as singletons. The source is a human donor with classical Hodgkin lymphoma. The gene calls are TRBV29-1 and TRBJ1-6, with TRBD1 matching 9 bases. The sample was peripheral blood mononuclear cells (PBMCs), taken at baseline. The CDR3 here is CSVGDRDNSPLHF. The CDR3 DNA reads as TGCAGCGTTGGGGACAGGGATAATTCACCCCTCCACTTT.